A selection of T cell receptor beta chains follows, all from one sample in a study of cytomegalovirus exposure and HLA in healthy donors. Some clones are missing from TCRdb's copy, which holds only in-frame ones; the method was immunoSEQ multiplex PCR. The repertoire has fewer than 200,000 clones, about four fifths of them found once; the top ten carry 1.7%. Source material: PBMCs. These receptors originate from a woman between 18 and 29 years old in good health and CMV-seronegative. Each CDR3 is given with its conserved first and last residue. D genes are given only for firm matches. Some rows have no size entry. The others give once, few or many, or a class for an expanded clone.

D gene: TRBD2
J gene: TRBJ2-3
clone size: once
CDR3 length: 15
V gene: TRBV6-5
CDR3 DNA: TGTGCCAGCAGCGAACCGGGACTAGGTACGGATACGCAGTATTTT
CDR3 protein: CASSEPGLGTDTQYF

D gene: .
J gene: TRBJ2-7
clone size: .
CDR3 length: 13
V gene: TRBV7-9
CDR3 DNA: TGTGCCAGCTCGGGAGAACTGGGCTACGAGCAGTACTTC
CDR3 protein: CASSGELGYEQYF

D gene: TRBD1
J gene: TRBJ1-1
clone size: .
CDR3 length: 14
V gene: TRBV4-3
CDR3 DNA: TGCGCCAGCAGCCAAGGGACAGGGATCACTGAAGCTTTCTTT
CDR3 protein: CASSQGTGITEAFF

D gene: .
J gene: TRBJ1-1
clone size: few
CDR3 length: 13
V gene: TRBV28
CDR3 DNA: TGTGCCAGCAGCCCACAGATGAACACTGAAGCTTTCTTT
CDR3 protein: CASSPQMNTEAFF

D gene: .
J gene: TRBJ2-1
clone size: .
CDR3 length: 15
V gene: TRBV5-1
CDR3 DNA: TGCGCCAGCAGCGCCGGAGGGCCCTCTTACAATGAGCAGTTCTTC
CDR3 protein: CASSAGGPSYNEQFF

D gene: TRBD1
J gene: TRBJ2-7
clone size: .
CDR3 length: 14
V gene: TRBV7-9
CDR3 DNA: TGTGCCAGCAGCTCTCCGGGACAGTTCTACGAGCAGTACTTC
CDR3 protein: CASSSPGQFYEQYF

D gene: TRBD1
J gene: TRBJ1-2
clone size: .
CDR3 length: 15
V gene: TRBV4-3
CDR3 DNA: TGCGCCAGCAGCCAAGAATTACAGGGGAACTATGGCTACACCTTC
CDR3 protein: CASSQELQGNYGYTF

D gene: .
J gene: TRBJ1-5
clone size: .
CDR3 length: 15
V gene: TRBV7-9
CDR3 DNA: TGTGCCAGCAGCTTTGACAGCGATAGCAATCAGCCCCAGCATTTT
CDR3 protein: CASSFDSDSNQPQHF

D gene: TRBD1
J gene: TRBJ1-2
clone size: .
CDR3 length: 15
V gene: TRBV28
CDR3 DNA: TGTGCCAGCAGTTTCTCCGGGACAGGGGGCTCTGGCTACACCTTC
CDR3 protein: CASSFSGTGGSGYTF

D gene: TRBD2
J gene: TRBJ2-3
clone size: .
CDR3 length: 17
V gene: TRBV9
CDR3 DNA: TGTGCCAGCAGCGTAAAGGGAGGTTGGCTAGCGGTAGATACGCAGTATTTT
CDR3 protein: CASSVKGGWLAVDTQYF

D gene: TRBD1
J gene: TRBJ1-2
clone size: once
CDR3 length: 14
V gene: TRBV7-2
CDR3 DNA: TGTGCCAGCAGCCCGACGACAGGGGACTATGGCTACACCTTC
CDR3 protein: CASSPTTGDYGYTF

D gene: .
J gene: TRBJ1-2
clone size: .
CDR3 length: 14
V gene: TRBV16
CDR3 DNA: TGTGCCAGCAGCCAAAGTGGAGGGGTCTATGGCTACACCTTC
CDR3 protein: CASSQSGGVYGYTF

D gene: TRBD2
J gene: TRBJ2-1
clone size: .
CDR3 length: 16
V gene: TRBV4-1
CDR3 DNA: TGCGCCAGCAGCCAGTCAACTAGCGGGAGTAGAAATGAGCAGTTCTTC
CDR3 protein: CASSQSTSGSRNEQFF

D gene: .
J gene: TRBJ2-3
clone size: .
CDR3 length: 15
V gene: TRBV19
CDR3 DNA: TGTGCCAGTAGCGAAAGACAGATATCCACAGATACGCAGTATTTT
CDR3 protein: CASSERQISTDTQYF

D gene: TRBD1
J gene: TRBJ1-2
clone size: .
CDR3 length: 14
V gene: TRBV6-1
CDR3 DNA: TGTGCCAGCAGGAGAGTGACAGGGCCCTATGGCTACACCTTC
CDR3 protein: CASRRVTGPYGYTF

D gene: .
J gene: TRBJ2-5
clone size: .
CDR3 length: 15
V gene: TRBV5-6
CDR3 DNA: TGTGCCAGCAACCCGTCAGAGAGCAACAGAGAGACCCAGTACTTC
CDR3 protein: CASNPSESNRETQYF

D gene: TRBD1
J gene: TRBJ1-5
clone size: .
CDR3 length: 15
V gene: TRBV19
CDR3 DNA: TGTGCCAGTAGTCCCCGGGACAGAGATGATCAGCCCCAGCATTTT
CDR3 protein: CASSPRDRDDQPQHF

D gene: .
J gene: TRBJ2-5
clone size: .
CDR3 length: 15
V gene: TRBV7-9
CDR3 DNA: TGTGCCAGCAGCCGACAGGAACCGATCGGGGAGACCCAGTACTTC
CDR3 protein: CASSRQEPIGETQYF

D gene: .
J gene: TRBJ2-1
clone size: .
CDR3 length: 15
V gene: TRBV10-1
CDR3 DNA: TGCGCCAGCAGTGAGTCCGGTTTCTCCTACAATGAGCAGTTCTTC
CDR3 protein: CASSESGFSYNEQFF

D gene: TRBD1
J gene: TRBJ1-4
clone size: .
CDR3 length: 17
V gene: TRBV28
CDR3 DNA: TGTGCCAGCAGATCTGGACAGGGGGTAGCTACTAATGAAAAACTGTTTTTT
CDR3 protein: CASRSGQGVATNEKLFF

D gene: TRBD1
J gene: TRBJ2-7
clone size: .
CDR3 length: 14
V gene: TRBV19
CDR3 DNA: TGTGCCAGTAGCCAGCCGGGACAGGTCTACGAGCAGTACTTC
CDR3 protein: CASSQPGQVYEQYF

D gene: TRBD2
J gene: TRBJ2-5
clone size: .
CDR3 length: 16
V gene: TRBV10-3
CDR3 DNA: TGTGCCATCAGCGTGGGTGGACTAGCGGGGGGAGTGACCCAGTACTTC
CDR3 protein: CAISVGGLAGGVTQYF

D gene: .
J gene: TRBJ2-2
clone size: few
CDR3 length: 13
V gene: TRBV6-5
CDR3 DNA: TGTGCCAGCAGTCCGTTCTCTACCGGGGAGCTGTTTTTT
CDR3 protein: CASSPFSTGELFF

D gene: TRBD2
J gene: TRBJ2-5
clone size: .
CDR3 length: 16
V gene: TRBV28
CDR3 DNA: TGTGCCAGCAGTGACCCCCGGAGCGGGGCCCAAGAGACCCAGTACTTC
CDR3 protein: CASSDPRSGAQETQYF

D gene: TRBD1
J gene: TRBJ1-3
clone size: .
CDR3 length: 16
V gene: TRBV19
CDR3 DNA: TGTGCCAGGCAAATACGGGACAGGGAATTGGGAAACACCATATATTTT
CDR3 protein: CARQIRDRELGNTIYF

D gene: TRBD2
J gene: TRBJ2-2
clone size: .
CDR3 length: 13
V gene: TRBV30
CDR3 DNA: TGTGCCTGGACTAGCGGGAACACCGGGGAGCTGTTTTTT
CDR3 protein: CAWTSGNTGELFF

D gene: TRBD1
J gene: TRBJ2-5
clone size: .
CDR3 length: 15
V gene: TRBV12-5
CDR3 DNA: TGTGCTAGTGGTGACCGGGACAGGGGGTTGGAGACCCAGTACTTC
CDR3 protein: CASGDRDRGLETQYF

D gene: .
J gene: TRBJ2-6
clone size: .
CDR3 length: 18
V gene: TRBV4-3
CDR3 DNA: TGCGCCAGCAGCCAAGAATTACTAGAAGGGACTGGGGCCAACGTCCTGACTTTC
CDR3 protein: CASSQELLEGTGANVLTF

D gene: .
J gene: TRBJ2-7
clone size: .
CDR3 length: 13
V gene: TRBV6-1
CDR3 DNA: TGTGCCAGCAGCCCGTTCGACAGTTACGAGCAGTACTTC
CDR3 protein: CASSPFDSYEQYF

D gene: TRBD1
J gene: TRBJ1-1
clone size: .
CDR3 length: 15
V gene: TRBV30
CDR3 DNA: TGTGCCTGGAGTGAGGGACAGGGGAGAGGGACTGAAGCTTTCTTT
CDR3 protein: CAWSEGQGRGTEAFF

D gene: .
J gene: TRBJ1-1
clone size: .
CDR3 length: 14
V gene: TRBV29-1
CDR3 DNA: TGCAGCGTTGCCTCGTCGGGGGGCAACACTGAAGCTTTCTTT
CDR3 protein: CSVASSGGNTEAFF

D gene: .
J gene: TRBJ2-1
clone size: .
CDR3 length: 17
V gene: TRBV2
CDR3 DNA: TGTGCCAGCAGTGAAGGGGGAGTGTTCAGCTCCTACAATGAGCAGTTCTTC
CDR3 protein: CASSEGGVFSSYNEQFF

D gene: TRBD2
J gene: TRBJ2-1
clone size: .
CDR3 length: 16
V gene: TRBV9
CDR3 DNA: TGTGCCAGCAGCGGACGACTAGCGGGAGCCTACAATGAGCAGTTCTTC
CDR3 protein: CASSGRLAGAYNEQFF

D gene: .
J gene: TRBJ2-1
clone size: .
CDR3 length: 22
V gene: TRBV2
CDR3 DNA: TGTGCCAGCAGTGAAATTGGCCTAGGGAGCCAGCGGGCGAGACCAAAGATCAATGAGCAGTTCTTC
CDR3 protein: CASSEIGLGSQRARPKINEQFF

D gene: .
J gene: TRBJ1-1
clone size: .
CDR3 length: 14
V gene: TRBV14
CDR3 DNA: TGTGCCAGCAGCCAAGATAGGTACAGCCGTGAAGCTTTCTTT
CDR3 protein: CASSQDRYSREAFF

D gene: .
J gene: TRBJ1-2
clone size: few
CDR3 length: 14
V gene: TRBV6-5
CDR3 DNA: TGTGCCAGCAGACCCGGGGGGGCGGCCTATGGCTACACCTTC
CDR3 protein: CASRPGGAAYGYTF

D gene: .
J gene: TRBJ1-1
clone size: .
CDR3 length: 13
V gene: TRBV25-1
CDR3 DNA: TGTGCCAGCAGTGATCCCGGGTTGGGTGAAGCTTTCTTT
CDR3 protein: CASSDPGLGEAFF